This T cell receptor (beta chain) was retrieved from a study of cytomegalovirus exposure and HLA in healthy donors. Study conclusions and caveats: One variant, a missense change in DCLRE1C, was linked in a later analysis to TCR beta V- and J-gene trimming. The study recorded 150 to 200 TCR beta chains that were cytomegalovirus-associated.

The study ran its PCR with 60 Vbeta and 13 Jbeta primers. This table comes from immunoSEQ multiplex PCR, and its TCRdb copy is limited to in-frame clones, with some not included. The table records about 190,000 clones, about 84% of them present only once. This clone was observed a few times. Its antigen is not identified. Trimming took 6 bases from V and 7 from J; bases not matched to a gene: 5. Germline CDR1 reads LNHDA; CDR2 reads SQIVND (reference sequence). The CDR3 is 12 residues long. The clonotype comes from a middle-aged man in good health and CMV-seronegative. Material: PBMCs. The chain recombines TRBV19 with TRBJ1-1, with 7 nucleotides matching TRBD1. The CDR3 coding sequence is TGTGCCAGTAGCCAAGGACAGGTTGAAGCTTTCTTT. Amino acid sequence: CASSQGQVEAFF.